This T cell receptor beta chain appears in the sequencing data of a study of Graves' ophthalmopathy and Graves' hyperthyroidism. Study information: Investigators collected peripheral blood at initial diagnosis, before any treatment was given.

Amplified material comprised TCR beta CDR3 regions derived from RNA transcripts. First-round RT-PCR with HTBI primers preceded a second-round multiplex PCR. Each CDR3 protein gets one entry after TCRdb re-called the multiplex PCR reads with MiXCR. Here the sample spans approximately 640,000 distinct CDR3 sequences, approximately 39% being singletons. Study-level points and caveats: Among thyroid clonotypes expanded above 0.001 frequency, most also appeared in blood. Discrimination between ophthalmopathy and stable hyperthyroidism by a 13-signature model showed 87.88% sensitivity and over 70% specificity.

This clonotype has only a few counts. The target antigen is unknown. CDR3 size: 13 residues. Trimming removed 1 base at V and 0 bases at J, with 4 bases between. Germline V gene sequence: CDR1 MGHRA, CDR2 YSYEKL. An approximately 10 ml volume of fresh peripheral blood provided the PBMCs. The sequencing input was peripheral blood. This TCR derives from an adult man with Graves' ophthalmopathy. The chain is built from TRBV4-1 and TRBJ2-7; the D is unclear. CDR3: CASSQVTSYEQYF. CDR3 sequence (DNA): TGCGCCAGCAGCCAAGTCACCTCCTACGAGCAGTACTTC.